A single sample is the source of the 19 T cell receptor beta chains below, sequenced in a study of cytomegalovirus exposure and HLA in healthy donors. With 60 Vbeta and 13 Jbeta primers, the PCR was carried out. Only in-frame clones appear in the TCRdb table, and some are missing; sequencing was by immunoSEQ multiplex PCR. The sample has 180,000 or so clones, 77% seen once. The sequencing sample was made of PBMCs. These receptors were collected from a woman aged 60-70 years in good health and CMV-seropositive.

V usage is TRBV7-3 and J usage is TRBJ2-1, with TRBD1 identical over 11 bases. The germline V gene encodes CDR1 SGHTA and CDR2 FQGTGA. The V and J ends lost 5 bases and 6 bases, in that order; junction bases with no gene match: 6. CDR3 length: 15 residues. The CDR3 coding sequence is TGTGCCAGCAGCCGCACCGGGACAGGGGGCAATGAGCAGTTCTTC. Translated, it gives CASSRTGTGGNEQFF.

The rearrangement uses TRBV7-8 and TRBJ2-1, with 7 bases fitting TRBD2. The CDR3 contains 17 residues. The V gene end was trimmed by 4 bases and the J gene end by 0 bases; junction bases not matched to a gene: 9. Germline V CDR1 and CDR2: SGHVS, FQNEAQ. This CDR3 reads CASSSRVRGSSYNEQFF. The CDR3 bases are TGTGCCAGCAGCTCAAGGGTTCGCGGGAGCTCCTACAATGAGCAGTTCTTC.

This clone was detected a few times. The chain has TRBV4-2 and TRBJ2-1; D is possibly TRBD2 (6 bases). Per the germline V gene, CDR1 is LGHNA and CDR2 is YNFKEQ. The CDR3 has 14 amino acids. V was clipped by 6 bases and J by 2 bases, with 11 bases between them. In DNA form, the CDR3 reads TGTGCCAGCAGTCGCGGGGCCGCCTACAATGAGCAGTTCTTC. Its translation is CASSRGAAYNEQFF.

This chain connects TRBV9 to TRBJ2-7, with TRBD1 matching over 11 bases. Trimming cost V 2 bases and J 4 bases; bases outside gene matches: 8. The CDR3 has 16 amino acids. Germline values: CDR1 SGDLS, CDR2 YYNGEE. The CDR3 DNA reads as TGTGCCAGCAGCGTGACCCCCGGGACAGGGGGGTACGAGCAGTACTTC. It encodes CASSVTPGTGGYEQYF.

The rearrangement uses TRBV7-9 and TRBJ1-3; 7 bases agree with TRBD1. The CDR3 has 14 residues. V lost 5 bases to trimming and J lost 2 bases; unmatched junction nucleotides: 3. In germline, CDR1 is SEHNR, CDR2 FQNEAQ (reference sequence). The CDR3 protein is CASSRQGAGNTIYF. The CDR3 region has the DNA TGTGCCAGCAGCCGACAGGGTGCTGGAAACACCATATATTTT.

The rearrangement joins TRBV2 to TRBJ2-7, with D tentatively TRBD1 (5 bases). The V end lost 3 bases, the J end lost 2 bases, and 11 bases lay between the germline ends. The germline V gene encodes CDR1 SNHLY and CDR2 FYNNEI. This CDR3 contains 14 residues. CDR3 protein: CASSDKRGPYEQYF. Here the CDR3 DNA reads TGTGCCAGCAGTGACAAAAGGGGTCCCTACGAGCAGTACTTC.

CDR3 bases: TGTGCCAGCAGCTATGACAGGGGGAACACCGGGGAGCTGTTTTTT. This sequence encodes CASSYDRGNTGELFF. The chain has TRBV9 and TRBJ2-2, with 8 bases matching TRBD1. Germline V gene data show CDR1 as SGDLS and CDR2 as YYNGEE. Trimming at V came to 4 bases and at J to 1 base, leaving 3 bases not matched to a gene. The CDR3 is 15 residues long.

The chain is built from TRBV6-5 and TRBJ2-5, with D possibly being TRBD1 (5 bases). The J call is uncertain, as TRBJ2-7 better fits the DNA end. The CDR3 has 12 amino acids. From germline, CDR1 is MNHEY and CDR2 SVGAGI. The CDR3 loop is CASSTGAYEQYF. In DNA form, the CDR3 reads TGTGCCAGCAGTACAGGTGCCTACGAGCAGTACTTC.

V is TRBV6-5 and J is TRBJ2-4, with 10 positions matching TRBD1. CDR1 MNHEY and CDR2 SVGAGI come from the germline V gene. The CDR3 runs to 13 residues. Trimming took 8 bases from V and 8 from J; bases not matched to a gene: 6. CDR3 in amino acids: CASRRQGAHIQYF. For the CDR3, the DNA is TGTGCCAGCCGGAGACAGGGGGCCCACATTCAGTACTTC.

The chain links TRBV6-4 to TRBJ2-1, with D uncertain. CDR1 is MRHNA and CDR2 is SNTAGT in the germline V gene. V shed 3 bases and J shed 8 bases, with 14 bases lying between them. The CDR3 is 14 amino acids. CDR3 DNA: TGTGCCAGCAGTGAAACAGTTTCGCCGCATGAGCAGTTCTTC. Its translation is CASSETVSPHEQFF.

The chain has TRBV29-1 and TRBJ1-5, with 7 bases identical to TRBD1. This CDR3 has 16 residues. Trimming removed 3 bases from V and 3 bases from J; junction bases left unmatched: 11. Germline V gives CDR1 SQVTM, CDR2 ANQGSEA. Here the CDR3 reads CSVEARDRGYNQPQHF. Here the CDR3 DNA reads TGCAGCGTTGAGGCAAGGGACAGAGGGTACAATCAGCCCCAGCATTTT.

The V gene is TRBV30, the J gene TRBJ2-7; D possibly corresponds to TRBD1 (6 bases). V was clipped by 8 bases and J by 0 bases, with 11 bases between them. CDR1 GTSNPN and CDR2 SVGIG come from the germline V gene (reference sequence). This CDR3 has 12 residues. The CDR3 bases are TGTGCCGGAACGGGACACTCCTACGAGCAGTACTTC. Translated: CAGTGHSYEQYF.

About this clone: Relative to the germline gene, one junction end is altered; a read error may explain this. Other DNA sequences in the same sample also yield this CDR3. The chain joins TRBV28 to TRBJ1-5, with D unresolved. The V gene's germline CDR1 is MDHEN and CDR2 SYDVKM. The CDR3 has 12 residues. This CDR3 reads CASKHSNQPQHF. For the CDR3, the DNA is TGTGCCAGCAAACATAGCAATCAGCCTCAGCATTTT.

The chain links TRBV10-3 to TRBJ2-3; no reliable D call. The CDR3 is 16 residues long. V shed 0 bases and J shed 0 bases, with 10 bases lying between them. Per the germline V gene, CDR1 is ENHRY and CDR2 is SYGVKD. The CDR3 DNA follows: TGTGCCATCAGTGAGTCTTTCACCGGGAGCACAGATACGCAGTATTTT. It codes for CAISESFTGSTDTQYF.

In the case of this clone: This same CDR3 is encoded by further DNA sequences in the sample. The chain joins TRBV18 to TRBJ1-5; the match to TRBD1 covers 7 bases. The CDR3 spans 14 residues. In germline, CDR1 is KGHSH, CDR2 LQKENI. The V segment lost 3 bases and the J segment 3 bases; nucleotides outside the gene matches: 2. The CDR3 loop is CASSPGTVNQPQHF. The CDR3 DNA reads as TGTGCCAGCTCACCGGGGACAGTCAATCAGCCCCAGCATTTT.

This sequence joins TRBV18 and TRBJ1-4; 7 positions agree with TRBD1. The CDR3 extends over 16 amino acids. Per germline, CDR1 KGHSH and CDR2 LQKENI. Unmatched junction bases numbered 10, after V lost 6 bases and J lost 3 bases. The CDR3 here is CASSQIPGTANEKLFF. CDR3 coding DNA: TGTGCCAGCTCGCAAATTCCCGGGACAGCTAATGAAAAACTGTTTTTT.

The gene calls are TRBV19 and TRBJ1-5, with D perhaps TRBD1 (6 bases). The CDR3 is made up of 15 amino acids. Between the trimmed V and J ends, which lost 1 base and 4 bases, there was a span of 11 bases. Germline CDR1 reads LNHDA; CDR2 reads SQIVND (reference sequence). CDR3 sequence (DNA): TGTGCCAGTAGTATAGGGGACACCTTAAATCAGCCCCAGCATTTT. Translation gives CASSIGDTLNQPQHF.

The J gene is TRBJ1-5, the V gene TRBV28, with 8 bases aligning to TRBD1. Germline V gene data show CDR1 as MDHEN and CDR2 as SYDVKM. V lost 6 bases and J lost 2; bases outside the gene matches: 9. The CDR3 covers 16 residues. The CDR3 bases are TGTGCCAGCAGCGGTCGGACAGGGACGCGCAATCAGCCCCAGCATTTT. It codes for CASSGRTGTRNQPQHF.

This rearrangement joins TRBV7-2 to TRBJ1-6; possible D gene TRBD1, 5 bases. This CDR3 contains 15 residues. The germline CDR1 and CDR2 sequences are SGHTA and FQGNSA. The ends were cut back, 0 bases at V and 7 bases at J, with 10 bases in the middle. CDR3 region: CASSLAGRENSPLHF. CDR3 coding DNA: TGTGCCAGCAGCTTAGCTGGCAGGGAAAATTCACCCCTCCACTTT.